These 17 T cell receptor beta chains share one sample of origin, sequenced in a study of blood T cell repertoires in COVID-19. Assay used: immunoSEQ multiplex PCR; TCRdb lists only in-frame clones, some missing. The table shows fewer than 200,000 clones, with about 84% occurring only once. The specimen sequenced was PBMCs or T cells enriched from blood (not recorded which). The receptors here all came from a man between 45 and 60 years old who had recovered from COVID-19.

The chain couples TRBV3-1 (or the pseudogene TRBV3-2) to TRBJ1-1; TRBD1 might be the D (5 bases). This CDR3 has 14 residues. Trimming removed 4 bases from V and 11 bases from J, with 20 bases in between. From germline, CDR1 is LGHDT and CDR2 YNNKEL (reference sequence). CDR3 protein: CASSPQGGGRGAFF. The CDR3 DNA reads as TGTGCCAGCAGCCCCCAGGGCGGGGGACGGGGGGCTTTCTTT.

The chain employs TRBV11-2 and TRBJ2-3; 7 bases agree with TRBD2. The CDR3 is 17 amino acids. Germline V lookup: CDR1 SGHAT, CDR2 FQNNGV. Trimming at V came to 1 base and at J to 2 bases, leaving 9 bases not matched to a gene. The CDR3 DNA is TGTGCCAGCAGCTTAGCCGAACCGGGACTATACACAGATACGCAGTATTTT. This codes for CASSLAEPGLYTDTQYF.

The chain recombines TRBV7-9 with TRBJ2-2; TRBD1 matches 7 bases. Germline CDR1 reads SEHNR; CDR2 reads FQNEAQ (reference sequence). This CDR3 has 15 residues. V lost 4 bases, J lost 3 bases, and 5 bases stayed unmatched. The CDR3 sequence: CASSSPGQHTGELFF. The CDR3 DNA reads as TGTGCCAGCAGCTCGCCGGGACAGCACACCGGGGAGCTGTTTTTT.

The chain couples TRBV5-1 to TRBJ2-1, with TRBD2 matching over 7 bases. J lost 5 bases, V lost 0 bases, and 5 bases had no gene match. The CDR3 sequence is 15 residues long. CDR1 and CDR2 (germline): SGHRS, YFSETQ. The CDR3 sequence: CASSLGLADHNEQFF. Here the CDR3 DNA reads TGCGCCAGCAGCTTGGGACTAGCCGACCACAATGAGCAGTTCTTC. Supplemented by reference TRBV5-1 and TRBJ2-1, the full variable domain reads KAGVTQTPRYLIKTRGQQVTLSCSPISGHRSVSWYQQTPGQGLQFLFEYFSETQRNKGNFPGRFSGRQFSNSRSEMNVSTLELGDSALYLCASSLGLADHNEQFFGPGTRLTVL.

This chain joins TRBV19 and TRBJ1-6, with 8 bases lining up with TRBD1. The CDR3 contains 15 residues. Germline assignment: CDR1 LNHDA and CDR2 SQIVND (reference sequence). V shed 4 bases and J 12 bases; nucleotides not matched to a gene: 11. DNA of the CDR3: TGTGCCAGTAGTACTCGGACAGGGTCGGCGAAACCCCTCCACTTT. Protein sequence: CASSTRTGSAKPLHF. The entire variable domain, with the rest obtained from reference TRBV19 and TRBJ1-6, is as follows: DGGITQSPKYLFRKEGQNVTLSCEQNLNHDAMYWYRQDPGQGLRLIYYSQIVNDFQKGDIAEGYSVSREKKESFPLTVTSAQKNPTAFYLCASSTRTGSAKPLHFGNGTRLTVT.

The J gene is TRBJ1-2, the V gene TRBV12-5, with a weak D call TRBD1 (6 bases). V lost 11 bases to trimming and J lost 4 bases, with 20 bases between them. CDR3 length: 14 amino acids. Germline CDR1 LGHNT, CDR2 FRNRAP. The CDR3 DNA sequence: TGTGCTGGGGCGGACAGTAATTCTGCCTATGGCTACACCTTC. Residues: CAGADSNSAYGYTF.

The chain is built from TRBV6-5 and TRBJ1-5; 9 bases line up with TRBD1. Germline trimming cut 2 bases from V and 4 bases from J; bases unmatched to any gene: 6. The V gene's germline CDR1 is MNHEY and CDR2 SVGAGI. This CDR3 is built from 16 residues. CDR3 sequence reads: CASSYLDRGWNQPQHF. The CDR3 coding sequence is TGTGCCAGCAGTTACCTGGACAGGGGTTGGAATCAGCCCCAGCATTTT.

The rearrangement links TRBV27 to TRBJ1-2; the match to TRBD1 covers 10 bases. CDR3 length: 18 amino acids. V lost 4 bases, J lost 3 bases, and 14 bases stayed unmatched. Germline-derived CDR1 and CDR2 are MNHEY and SMNVEV (reference sequence). The CDR3 region is CASSSISRDRGGDYGYTF. CDR3 sequence (DNA): TGTGCCAGCAGTTCCATATCCCGGGACAGGGGAGGGGACTATGGCTACACCTTC.

On this clone: The sample contains more than one DNA sequence encoding this CDR3. The rearrangement uses TRBV12-3 or TRBV12-4 and TRBJ1-5; D is uncertain. The V and J ends lost 2 bases and 2 bases respectively, with 4 bases between them. The CDR3 is made up of 13 amino acids. Written as DNA, the CDR3 is TGTGCCAGCAGTTTATCGGGCAATCAGCCCCAGCATTTT. This translates into CASSLSGNQPQHF.

This chain links TRBV4-1 with TRBJ1-2, with a tentative D call TRBD1 (6 bases). Germline CDR1 and CDR2: MGHRA and YSYEKL. The CDR3 is made up of 14 amino acids. V lost 2 bases, J lost 4 bases, and 11 bases lay in between. CDR3 nucleotides: TGCGCCAGCAGCCAAAACAGGGAAGGCTATGGCTACACCTTC. Protein: CASSQNREGYGYTF.

V usage is TRBV21-1 and J usage is TRBJ1-2; the table's D call, TRBD1, has no DNA check behind it. TRBV21-1 is described as a pseudogene. The CDR3 totals 16 residues. The CDR3 DNA reads TGTGCCAGCAGCAGCGGACAGTCGGAAGCTAACTATGGCTACACCTTC. Translated, it gives CASSSGQSEANYGYTF.

The V gene is TRBV10-3, the J gene TRBJ1-5; no clear D gene. Looked up from germline, CDR1 is ENHRY and CDR2 is SYGVKD. Between the trimmed V and J ends, which lost 2 bases and 0 bases, there was a span of 8 bases. This CDR3 comprises 15 residues. The CDR3 DNA follows: TGTGCCATCAGTGAGAACATGAATAGCAATCAGCCCCAGCATTTT. This translates into CAISENMNSNQPQHF.

The chain combines TRBV9 with TRBJ1-1, with D uncertain. The CDR3 contains 12 residues. The V gene's germline CDR1 is SGDLS and CDR2 YYNGEE. V lost 4 bases to trimming and J lost 6 bases, with 10 bases between them. The CDR3: CASSSDGAEAFF. The CDR3 nucleotides are TGTGCCAGCAGCTCTGACGGGGCTGAAGCTTTCTTT. The full variable domain, with the rest looked up from reference TRBV9 and TRBJ1-1, is DSGVTQTPKHLITATGQRVTLRCSPRSGDLSVYWYQQSLDQGLQFLIQYYNGEERAKGNILERFSAQQFPDLHSELNLSSLELGDSALYFCASSSDGAEAFFGQGTRLTVV.

Turning to this clone: Its ends do not fully match the called genes, so a read error is possible. The rearrangement uses TRBV9 and TRBJ2-5, with 8 positions matching TRBD2. CDR1 and CDR2 (germline): SGDLS, YYNGEE. CDR3 length: 14 amino acids. The CDR3 loop reads CASSPGAGASPRDF. The CDR3 nucleotides read TGTGCCAGCAGCCCCGGAGCGGGGGCCTCCCCCAGGGACTTC.

This clone was observed once. This chain connects TRBV5-1 to TRBJ1-3; TRBD1 matches 9 bases. The CDR3 is 14 residues long. J was trimmed by 4 bases and V by 4 bases; bases with no gene match: 3. Germline lookup yields CDR1 SGHRS and CDR2 YFSETQ. The CDR3, as DNA: TGCGCCAGCAGCCGGGACAGGGAGGGAAACACCATATATTTT. It encodes CASSRDREGNTIYF.

This chain joins TRBV7-9 and TRBJ2-7; 11 nucleotides agree with TRBD1. V was clipped by 3 bases and J by 6 bases; unmatched bases: 13. Germline loops: CDR1 SEHNR, CDR2 FQNEAQ (reference sequence). The CDR3 is made up of 17 amino acids. The CDR3 is CASSLPGGGQGGREQYF. CDR3 coding DNA: TGTGCCAGCAGCTTGCCCGGAGGGGGACAGGGGGGCCGCGAGCAGTACTTC.

The chain carries TRBV7-9 and TRBJ2-7, with 9 bases that match TRBD1. CDR3 length: 14 residues. With V trimmed by 1 base and J by 7 bases, 5 bases remained unmatched. CDR1 SEHNR and CDR2 FQNEAQ come from the germline V gene (reference sequence). Here the CDR3 reads CASSLGTGVIEQYF. The CDR3 nucleotides are TGTGCCAGCAGCTTAGGGACAGGGGTAATTGAGCAGTACTTC.